This TCR beta chain was sequenced during a study of T cell responses to AZD1222 COVID-19 vaccine. CDR1 is SGHNT and CDR2 is YYREEE in the germline V gene (reference sequence). Losses at the gene ends were 4 bases for V and 8 bases for J; bases not matched to a gene: 14. The CDR3 is 15 residues long. The protocol was immunoSEQ multiplex PCR, while the TCRdb copy is restricted to in-frame clones and leaves out a portion. The data hold under 140,000 clones, with 70% to 90% observed a single time. The TCR was taken from an adult in good health. This chain connects TRBV5-4 to TRBJ1-2, with TRBD1 matching 7 bases. The specimen comprised peripheral blood, sampled on day 0 of AZD1222 vaccination. This CDR3 reads CASSRGQHEGGGYTF. The CDR3 DNA sequence: TGTGCCAGCAGCAGGGGACAGCATGAGGGCGGGGGCTACACCTTC.